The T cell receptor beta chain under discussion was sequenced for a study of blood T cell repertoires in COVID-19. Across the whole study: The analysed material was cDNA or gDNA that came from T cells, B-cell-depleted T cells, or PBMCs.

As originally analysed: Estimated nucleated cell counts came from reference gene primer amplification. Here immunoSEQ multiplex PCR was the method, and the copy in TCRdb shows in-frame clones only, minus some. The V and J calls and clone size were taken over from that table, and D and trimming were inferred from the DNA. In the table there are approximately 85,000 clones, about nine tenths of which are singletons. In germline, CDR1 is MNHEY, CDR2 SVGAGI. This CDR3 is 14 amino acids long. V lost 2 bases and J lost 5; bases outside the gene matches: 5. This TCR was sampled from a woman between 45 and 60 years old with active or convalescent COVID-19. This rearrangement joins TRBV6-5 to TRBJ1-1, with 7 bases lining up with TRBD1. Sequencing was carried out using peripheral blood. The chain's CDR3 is CASSYQQGKTEAFF. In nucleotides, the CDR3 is TGTGCCAGCAGTTACCAACAGGGGAAAACTGAAGCTTTCTTT.